The sequence of this T cell receptor (beta chain) was determined in a study of cytomegalovirus exposure and HLA in healthy donors. The J segment lost 5 bases and the V segment lost 5 bases, leaving 9 bases of the junction unmatched. The CDR3 has 15 amino acids. Looked up from germline, CDR1 is MDHEN and CDR2 is SYDVKM. Researchers ran the PCR with 60 Vbeta and 13 Jbeta primers. Clones were read by immunoSEQ multiplex PCR, and TCRdb kept only the in-frame ones, dropping some. The data hold over 130,000 clones, with around 80% observed a single time. The sequence was collected from a female donor in good health and CMV-seronegative. This sequence joins TRBV28 and TRBJ1-5, with TRBD1 identical over 7 bases. The specimen was PBMCs. The CDR3 spells CASSIPQGSYQPQHF. Written as DNA, the CDR3 is TGTGCCAGCAGTATACCACAGGGGTCGTATCAGCCCCAGCATTTT.